This T cell receptor (beta chain) was captured in a study of shared clonotypes between healthy human individuals. Study at large: Three CD4 naive, three CD4 memory, two CD8 naive and one CD8 memory plate were used per donor.

CDR1 SNHLY and CDR2 FYNNEI come from the germline V gene. Trimming pared 5 bases from V and 7 bases from J, leaving 9 bases between. CDR3 length: 13 residues. The repertoire was sequenced with immunoSEQ multiplex PCR; TCRdb's copy has only in-frame clones and lacks some. Here the sample spans about 980,000 clones, about 80% being singletons. Source material: memory CD4+ T cells sorted from blood. The subset is: CD45RA-negative fraction. The chain couples TRBV2 to TRBJ1-6; TRBD1 might be the D (5 bases). This receptor was identified in a man younger than 35 in good health. The CDR3 DNA is TGTGCCAGCAGTTCTTCAGGGAATTCACCCCTCCACTTT. Protein sequence: CASSSSGNSPLHF.